What follows describes a single TCR beta chain. Germline and junction disagree at one end, which may indicate a read error. The data were obtained in a study of patients and donors after allogeneic stem cell transplantation. The CDR3 has 15 residues. CDR1 SSHAT and CDR2 FNYEAQ come from the germline V gene (reference sequence). In TCRdb, the RT-PCR reads were re-called with MiXCR into one record per CDR3 protein. Among some 880,000 distinct CDR3 sequences, more than 15% were seen once, and the ten largest hold around 6%. What was sequenced was blood, either unsorted or a sorted T cell fraction (not recorded which). This chain links TRBV7-7 with TRBJ1-4, with 8 bases lining up with TRBD1. The source of this sequence is a human donor who was either an allogeneic HSCT recipient or a stem cell or donor lymphocyte infusion donor (not recorded which). It is not recorded whose cells these are; they may come from a transplant donor. The CDR3 DNA is TGTGCTAGCAGCTTATCCCCGGACAGGGACGAAAAACTGTTTTTT. Encoded protein: CASSLSPDRDEKLFF.